The sample holds a few counts of the clone carrying this T cell receptor beta chain. What it binds is unknown. This CDR3 comprises 17 residues. CDR1 is SQVTM, CDR2 ANQGSEA, per germline. Trimming cost V 1 base and J 0 bases, with 13 bases left between them. Every isolated RNA sample was fully reverse transcribed, so sequencing captured expressed TCRB transcripts. Sequenced by immunoSEQ multiplex PCR; TCRdb stores in-frame clones only, minus some. The repertoire holds about 650,000 clones, with 12% as singletons. The sample is drawn from a study of beta chain features in type 1 diabetes. Study-level points and caveats: Among patients with Type 1 diabetes, TCRB CDR3s were moderately but significantly shorter in every one of the four CD4+ subsets. For type 1 diabetes patients, VDJ junctions showed fewer insertions and more deletions. Although PCR might favor shorter templates, it would do so equally in patients and controls. For patients, the naive, central memory and Treg TCRB repertoires appeared more alike than for healthy donors.

CD45RO/CCR7/CD25/CD127/CD95/CD27 staining was used to isolate CD4+ naive, central memory, regulatory and stem cell-like memory cells by sorting. This sequence originates from a man aged 25 to 45 with type 1 diabetes. The sample was naive CD4+ T cells from blood. The V call is TRBV29-1, the J call TRBJ2-6; D possibly corresponds to TRBD1 (6 bases). Here the CDR3 reads CSVEGRDIFSGANVLTF. CDR3 in DNA: TGCAGCGTTGAAGGCCGGGACATTTTCTCTGGGGCCAACGTCCTGACTTTC.